This T cell receptor beta chain is from a study of CD8+CD57+ T cells in acquired aplastic anemia. Study-wide results and limits: Shared by patients and controls, 25 to 35 CD8+ CDR3s were abundant in patients. Any difference that existed in CD8+ Simpson's diversity between patients and controls was not significant.

With regard to this clonotype: As yet, its antigen is unknown. A much larger clonotype is one base distant, so this may be a read error.

The CDR3 sequence is 14 residues long. Germline loops: CDR1 SNHLY, CDR2 FYNNEI. TCR beta VDJ and CDR3 profiling used genomic DNA as template. TCRdb passed the reads through MiXCR, listing each CDR3 protein once. The sample consists of around 150,000 distinct CDR3 sequences, approximately 40% of them appearing once. Sequencing input: sorted CD4+, CD8+, or CD8+CD57+ T cells (not recorded which) from PBMCs. This clonotype was obtained from a human donor in good health. The chain couples TRBV2 to TRBJ2-5; D is perhaps TRBD1 (7 bases). The CDR3 region has the DNA TGTGCCAGCAGTTATGTCAGGGGGGCAGAGACCCAGTGCTTC. Residues: CASSYVRGAETQCF.